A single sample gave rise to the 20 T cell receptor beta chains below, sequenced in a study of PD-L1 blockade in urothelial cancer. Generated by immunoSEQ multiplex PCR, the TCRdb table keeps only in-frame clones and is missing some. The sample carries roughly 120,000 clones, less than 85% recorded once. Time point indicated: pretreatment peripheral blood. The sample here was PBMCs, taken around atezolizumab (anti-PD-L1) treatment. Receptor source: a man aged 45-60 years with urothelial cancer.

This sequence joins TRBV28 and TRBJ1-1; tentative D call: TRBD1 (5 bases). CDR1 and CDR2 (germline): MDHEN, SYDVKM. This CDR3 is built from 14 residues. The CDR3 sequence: CAILRGSMNTEAFF. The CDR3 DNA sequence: TGTGCGATACTTCGGGGGTCCATGAACACTGAAGCTTTCTTT. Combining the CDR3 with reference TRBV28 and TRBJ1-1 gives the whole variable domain DVKVTQSSRYLVKRTGEKVFLECVQDMDHENMFWYRQDPGLGLRLIYFSYDVKMKEKGDIPEGYSVSREKKERFSLILESASTNQTSMYLCAILRGSMNTEAFFGQGTRLTVV.

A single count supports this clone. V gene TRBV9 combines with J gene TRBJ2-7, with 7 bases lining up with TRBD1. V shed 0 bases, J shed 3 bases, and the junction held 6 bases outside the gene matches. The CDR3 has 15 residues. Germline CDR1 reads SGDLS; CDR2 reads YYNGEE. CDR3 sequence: CASSVAGTEIYEQYF. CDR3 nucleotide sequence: TGTGCCAGCAGCGTAGCCGGGACAGAGATCTACGAGCAGTACTTC.

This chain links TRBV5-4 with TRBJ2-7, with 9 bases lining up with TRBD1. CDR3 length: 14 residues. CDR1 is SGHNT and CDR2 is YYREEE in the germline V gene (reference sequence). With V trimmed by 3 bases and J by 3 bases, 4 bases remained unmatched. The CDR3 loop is CASSSGQGYYEQYF. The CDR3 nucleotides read TGTGCCAGCAGCTCTGGACAGGGGTACTACGAGCAGTACTTC.

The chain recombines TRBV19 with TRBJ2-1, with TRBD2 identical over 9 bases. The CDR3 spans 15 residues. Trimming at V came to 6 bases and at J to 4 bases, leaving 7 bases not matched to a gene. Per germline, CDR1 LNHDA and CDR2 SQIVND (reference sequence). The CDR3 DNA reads TGTGCCAGTAGGGACCTAGCGGGACCTTACAATGAGCAGTTCTTC. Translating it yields CASRDLAGPYNEQFF.

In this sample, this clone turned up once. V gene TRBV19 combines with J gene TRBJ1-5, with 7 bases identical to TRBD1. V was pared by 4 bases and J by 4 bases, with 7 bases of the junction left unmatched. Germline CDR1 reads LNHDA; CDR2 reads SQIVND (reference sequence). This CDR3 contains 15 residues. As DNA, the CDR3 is TGTGCCAGTAGTACTGGGACAGCTATAAATCAGCCCCAGCATTTT. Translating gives CASSTGTAINQPQHF.

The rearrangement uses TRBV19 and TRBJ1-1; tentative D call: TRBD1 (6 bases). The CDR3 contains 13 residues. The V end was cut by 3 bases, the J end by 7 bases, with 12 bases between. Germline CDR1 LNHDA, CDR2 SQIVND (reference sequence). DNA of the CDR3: TGTGCCAGTAGTATGGGCCGGACAGTTGAAGCTTTCTTT. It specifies CASSMGRTVEAFF.

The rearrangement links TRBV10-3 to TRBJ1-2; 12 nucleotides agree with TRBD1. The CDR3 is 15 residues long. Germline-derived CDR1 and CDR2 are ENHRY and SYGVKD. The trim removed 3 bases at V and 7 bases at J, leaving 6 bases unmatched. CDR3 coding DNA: TGTGCCATCAGTGATGCGGGACAGGGGGCGGTTGGCTACACCTTC. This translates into CAISDAGQGAVGYTF.

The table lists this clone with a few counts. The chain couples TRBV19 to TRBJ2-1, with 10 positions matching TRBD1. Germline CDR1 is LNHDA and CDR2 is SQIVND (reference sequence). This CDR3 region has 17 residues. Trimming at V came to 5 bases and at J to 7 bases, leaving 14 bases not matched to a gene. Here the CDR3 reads CASSLSPIGQGGNEQFF. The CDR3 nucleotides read TGTGCCAGTAGTCTATCACCAATCGGACAGGGGGGGAATGAGCAGTTCTTC.

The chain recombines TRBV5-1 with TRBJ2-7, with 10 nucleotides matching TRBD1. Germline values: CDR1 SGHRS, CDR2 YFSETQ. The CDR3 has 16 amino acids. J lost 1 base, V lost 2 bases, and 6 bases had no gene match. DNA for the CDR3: TGCGCCAGCAGCTTCGGACAGGGGGTTATATCCTACGAGCAGTACTTC. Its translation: CASSFGQGVISYEQYF. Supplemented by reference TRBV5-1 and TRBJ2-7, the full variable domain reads KAGVTQTPRYLIKTRGQQVTLSCSPISGHRSVSWYQQTPGQGLQFLFEYFSETQRNKGNFPGRFSGRQFSNSRSEMNVSTLELGDSALYLCASSFGQGVISYEQYFGPGTRLTVT.

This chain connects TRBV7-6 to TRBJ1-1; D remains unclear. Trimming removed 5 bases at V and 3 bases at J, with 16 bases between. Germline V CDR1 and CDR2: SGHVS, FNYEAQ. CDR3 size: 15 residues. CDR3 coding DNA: TGTGCCAGCAGCCCAAGTCTGTCGAGGGACACTGAAGCTTTCTTT. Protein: CASSPSLSRDTEAFF.

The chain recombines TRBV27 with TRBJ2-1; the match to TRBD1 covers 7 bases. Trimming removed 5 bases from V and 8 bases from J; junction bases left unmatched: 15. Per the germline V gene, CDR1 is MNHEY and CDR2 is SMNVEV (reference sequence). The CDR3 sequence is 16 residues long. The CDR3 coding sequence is TGTGCCAGCAGTCCGCCGGGACAGATTTTGAACGATGAGCAGTTCTTC. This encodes CASSPPGQILNDEQFF.

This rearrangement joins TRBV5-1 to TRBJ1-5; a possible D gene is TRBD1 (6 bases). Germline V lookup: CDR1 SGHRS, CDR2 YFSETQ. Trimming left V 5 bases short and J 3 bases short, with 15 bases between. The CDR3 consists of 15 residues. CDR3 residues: CASSPFPGANQPQHF. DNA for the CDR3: TGCGCCAGCAGTCCCTTCCCAGGGGCCAATCAGCCCCAGCATTTT.

CDR3 in amino acids: CASSDRDRGLSTGANVLTF. The CDR3 DNA sequence: TGTGCCAGCAGCGACCGGGACAGGGGACTATCAACTGGGGCCAACGTCCTGACTTTC. The chain recombines TRBV7-3 with TRBJ2-6; 10 bases match TRBD1. Trimming at V came to 5 bases and at J to 2 bases, leaving 12 bases not matched to a gene. The germline CDR1 and CDR2 sequences are SGHTA and FQGTGA. The CDR3 runs 19 residues. Together with reference TRBV7-3 and TRBJ2-6, the CDR3 gives the full variable domain: GAGVSQTPSNKVTEKGKYVELRCDPISGHTALYWYRQSLGQGPEFLIYFQGTGAADDSGLPNDRFFAVRPEGSVSTLKIQRTERGDSAVYLCASSDRDRGLSTGANVLTFGAGSRLTVL.

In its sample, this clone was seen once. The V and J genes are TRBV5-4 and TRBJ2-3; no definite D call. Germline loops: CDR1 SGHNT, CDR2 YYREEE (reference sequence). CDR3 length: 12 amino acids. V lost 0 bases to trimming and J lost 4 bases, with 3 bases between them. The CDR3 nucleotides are TGTGCCAGCAGCTTGGCGGCAGATACGCAGTATTTT. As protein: CASSLAADTQYF.

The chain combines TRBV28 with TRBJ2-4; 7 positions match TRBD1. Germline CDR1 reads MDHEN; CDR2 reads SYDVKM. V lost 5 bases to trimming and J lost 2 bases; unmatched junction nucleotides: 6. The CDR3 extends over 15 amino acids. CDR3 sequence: CASSLPTGTKNIQYF. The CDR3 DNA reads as TGTGCCAGCAGTCTCCCGACAGGGACCAAAAACATTCAGTACTTC.

The CDR3 region has the DNA TGTGCCAGCAGCCCCCGGTGGGGAGGGAACACCGGGGAGCTGTTTTTT. Translating gives CASSPRWGGNTGELFF. J is TRBJ2-2 and V is TRBV9, with D possibly being TRBD2 (6 bases). CDR3 length: 16 amino acids. Trimming took 4 bases from V and 1 from J, leaving 14 bases between them. The germline V gene encodes CDR1 SGDLS and CDR2 YYNGEE.

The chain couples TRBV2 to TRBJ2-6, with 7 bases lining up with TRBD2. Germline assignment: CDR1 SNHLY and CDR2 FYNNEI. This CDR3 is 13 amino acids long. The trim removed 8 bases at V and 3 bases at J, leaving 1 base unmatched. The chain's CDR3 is CASGGGGANVLTF. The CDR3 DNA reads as TGTGCCAGCGGGGGGGGTGGGGCCAACGTCCTGACTTTC.

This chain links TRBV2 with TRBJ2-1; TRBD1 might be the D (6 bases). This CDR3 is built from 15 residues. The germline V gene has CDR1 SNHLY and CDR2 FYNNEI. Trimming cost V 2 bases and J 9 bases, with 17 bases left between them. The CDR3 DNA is TGTGCCAGCAGTGAAAGCACGTTACAGGGCGGTGAGCAGTTCTTC. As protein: CASSESTLQGGEQFF.

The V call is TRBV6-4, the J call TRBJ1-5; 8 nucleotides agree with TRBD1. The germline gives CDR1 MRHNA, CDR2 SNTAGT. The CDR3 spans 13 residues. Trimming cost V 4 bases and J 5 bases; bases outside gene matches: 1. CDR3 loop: CASSADRDQPQHF. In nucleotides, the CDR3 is TGTGCCAGCAGTGCGGACAGGGATCAGCCCCAGCATTTT.

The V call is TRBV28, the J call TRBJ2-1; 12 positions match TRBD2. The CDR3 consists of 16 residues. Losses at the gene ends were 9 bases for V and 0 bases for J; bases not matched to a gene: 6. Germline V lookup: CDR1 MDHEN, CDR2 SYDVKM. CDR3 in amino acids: CASPPGLAGSYNEQFF. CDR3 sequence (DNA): TGTGCCAGTCCTCCGGGACTAGCGGGCTCCTACAATGAGCAGTTCTTC.